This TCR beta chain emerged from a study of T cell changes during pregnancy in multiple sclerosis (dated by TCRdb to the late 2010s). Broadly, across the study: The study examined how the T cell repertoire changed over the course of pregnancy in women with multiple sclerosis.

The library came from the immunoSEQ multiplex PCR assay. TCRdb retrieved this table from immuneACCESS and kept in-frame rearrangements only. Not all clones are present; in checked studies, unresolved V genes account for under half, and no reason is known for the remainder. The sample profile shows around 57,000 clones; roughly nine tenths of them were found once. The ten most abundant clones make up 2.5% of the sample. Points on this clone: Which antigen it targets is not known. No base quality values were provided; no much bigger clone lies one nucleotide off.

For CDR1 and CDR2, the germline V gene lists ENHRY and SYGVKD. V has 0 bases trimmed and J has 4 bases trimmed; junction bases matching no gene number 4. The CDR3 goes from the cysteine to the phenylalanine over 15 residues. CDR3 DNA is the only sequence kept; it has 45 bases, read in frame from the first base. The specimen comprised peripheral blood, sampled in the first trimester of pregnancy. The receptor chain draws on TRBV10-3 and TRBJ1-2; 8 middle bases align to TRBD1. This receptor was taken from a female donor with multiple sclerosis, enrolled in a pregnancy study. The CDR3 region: CAISESTGGSYGYTF. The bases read TGTGCCATCAGTGAGTCAACAGGGGGTAGCTATGGCTACACCTTC.